Following are 23 T cell receptor beta chains from one sample sequenced in a study of early T cells in non-severe SARS-CoV-2 infection. MiXCR was run by TCRdb on the 5' RACE reads, yielding one entry per CDR3 protein. This table has 50,000 to 70,000 distinct CDR3 sequences, 5.9% appearing once. The specimen was whole blood, collected at baseline. The receptor source for this set is an adult who was a healthcare worker with PCR-confirmed SARS-CoV-2 infection or an uninfected control (not recorded which).

Many counts were recorded for this clonotype. The rearrangement uses TRBV5-1 and TRBJ2-1; tentatively, D is TRBD2 (6 bases). The germline gives CDR1 SGHRS, CDR2 YFSETQ. CDR3 length: 14 residues. Trimming took 3 bases from V and 7 from J, leaving 14 bases between them. CDR3: CASSWLGRDNEQFF. The CDR3, as DNA: TGCGCCAGCAGCTGGCTGGGGCGGGATAATGAGCAGTTCTTC. Based on the CDR3 plus reference TRBV5-1 and TRBJ2-1, the full variable domain is KAGVTQTPRYLIKTRGQQVTLSCSPISGHRSVSWYQQTPGQGLQFLFEYFSETQRNKGNFPGRFSGRQFSNSRSEMNVSTLELGDSALYLCASSWLGRDNEQFFGPGTRLTVL.

The genes are TRBV25-1 and TRBJ2-7; 9 bases align to TRBD1. With 3 bases clipped from V and 3 bases from J, the junction kept 0 bases outside the gene matches. This CDR3 region has 13 residues. CDR1 and CDR2 (germline): MGHDK, SYGVNS. The CDR3 spells CASSEDRGYEQYF. CDR3 DNA: TGTGCCAGCAGTGAGGACAGGGGCTACGAGCAGTACTTC.

This clonotype was found a few times. The rearrangement uses TRBV6-2 or TRBV6-3 and TRBJ2-6; 7 bases match TRBD1. The CDR3 sequence is 16 residues long. V was pared by 7 bases and J by 1 base, with 7 bases of the junction left unmatched. Germline loops: CDR1 MNHEY, CDR2 SVGEGT. CDR3: CASTGTVVSGANVLTF. DNA for the CDR3: TGTGCCAGCACTGGGACAGTGGTATCTGGGGCCAACGTCCTGACTTTC.

Points on this clonotype: This CDR3 fails to terminate in the conserved phenylalanine or tryptophan, so it likely reflects a read error. The J gene is TRBJ2-7, the V gene TRBV28; D gene ambiguous. The CDR3 runs 12 residues. The V end lost 6 bases, the J end lost 7 bases, and 13 bases lay between the germline ends. Germline V gene sequence: CDR1 MDHEN, CDR2 SYDVKM. CDR3 in amino acids: CASSLPLGEQYI. CDR3 DNA sequence: TGTGCCAGCAGCCTTCCCCTGGGGGAGCAGTACATC.

The genes are TRBV6-1 and TRBJ2-2; 8 bases are a match to TRBD1. Germline CDR1 reads MNHNS; CDR2 reads SASEGT. The CDR3 is 15 residues long. Trimming cost V 3 bases and J 8 bases; bases outside gene matches: 8. The DNA of the CDR3 is TGTGCCAGCAGTGAGCCCGGACAGGGCGCTGGGGAGCTGTTTTTT. Amino acid sequence: CASSEPGQGAGELFF.

This clonotype has a count of ten or more. This chain uses TRBV28 with TRBJ2-7, with D maybe TRBD2 (5 bases). Germline assignment: CDR1 MDHEN and CDR2 SYDVKM. This CDR3 comprises 13 residues. Trimming cost V 1 base and J 12 bases, with 16 bases left between them. The chain's CDR3 is CASSLSGSEKMYF. In nucleotides, the CDR3 is TGTGCCAGCAGTTTATCGGGGTCAGAGAAAATGTACTTC.

This clonotype was recorded at least ten times. The J gene is TRBJ2-3, the V gene TRBV5-6, with 10 bases fitting TRBD2. Germline CDR1 reads SGHDT; CDR2 reads YYEEEE. The ends lost 3 bases at V and 1 base at J; junction bases unmatched: 5. The CDR3 is 16 amino acids. The CDR3 here is CASSSRLAGRTDTQYF. The CDR3 nucleotides read TGTGCCAGCAGCTCGCGACTAGCGGGTCGCACAGATACGCAGTATTTT. The full variable domain, in which reference TRBV5-6 and TRBJ2-3 provide the parts outside the CDR3, is DAGVTQSPTHLIKTRGQQVTLRCSPKSGHDTVSWYQQALGQGPQFIFQYYEEEERQRGNFPDRFSGHQFPNYSSELNVNALLLGDSALYLCASSSRLAGRTDTQYFGPGTRLTVL.

This clonotype has just a few counts. The chain has TRBV10-1 and TRBJ2-7, with D perhaps being TRBD1 or TRBD2 (5 bases each). Germline V gives CDR1 WNHNN, CDR2 SYGVQD (reference sequence). The V end was cut by 3 bases, the J end by 5 bases, with 17 bases between. The length of the CDR3 is 15 residues. The CDR3 sequence is CASSDGDPAVDEQYF. The CDR3 DNA sequence: TGCGCCAGCAGTGACGGGGACCCGGCCGTGGACGAGCAGTACTTC.

This clonotype has a count of ten or more. The CDR3 loop is CASSTIPATNEKLFF. CDR3 bases: TGTGCCAGCTCAACCATTCCGGCAACTAATGAAAAACTGTTTTTT. The chain couples TRBV18 to TRBJ1-4; unclear D gene. CDR1 is KGHSH and CDR2 is LQKENI in the germline V gene. The CDR3 consists of 15 residues. The V and J ends lost 5 bases and 0 bases respectively, with 10 bases between them.

In its sample, this clonotype was seen many times. The rearrangement links TRBV11-2 to TRBJ1-2; 9 positions match TRBD1. Germline CDR1 reads SGHAT; CDR2 reads FQNNGV. The V gene end was trimmed by 5 bases and the J gene end by 4 bases; junction bases not matched to a gene: 2. CDR3 length: 13 amino acids. The CDR3 DNA follows: TGTGCCAGCAGCCTGGGACAGGGCTATGGCTACACCTTC. Its protein product is CASSLGQGYGYTF.

This clonotype was counted at least ten times. The V call is TRBV28, the J call TRBJ2-3, with 10 bases matching TRBD2. Unmatched junction bases numbered 19, after V lost 6 bases and J lost 4 bases. CDR1 and CDR2 (germline): MDHEN, SYDVKM. CDR3 length equals 19 residues. CDR3 nucleotides: TGTGCCAGCAGCACTTTAGAGCGGGAGGGGTATTCACAGCCAGATACGCAGTATTTT. Translated: CASSTLEREGYSQPDTQYF.

This clonotype showed up many times. The chain couples TRBV20-1 to TRBJ1-2; D remains ambiguous. CDR1 and CDR2 from the germline V gene are DFQATT and SNEGSKA (reference sequence). The V end lost 0 bases, the J end lost 4 bases, and 9 bases lay between the germline ends. The CDR3 contains 13 residues. CDR3 DNA: TGCAGTGCTAGAGAGAAGACACCCTATGGCTACACCTTC. Protein: CSAREKTPYGYTF.

This clonotype was seen a few times. This sequence joins TRBV12-3 or TRBV12-4 and TRBJ1-1; D is uncertain. CDR3 length equals 10 residues. The V gene lost 7 bases and the J gene lost 4 bases, with 4 bases spanning the gap. CDR3 DNA: TGTGCCAGCAAGGTCACTGAAGCTTTCTTT. Translated, it gives CASKVTEAFF.

This rearrangement joins TRBV5-1 to TRBJ2-7; D might be TRBD2 (5 bases). Germline loops: CDR1 SGHRS, CDR2 YFSETQ. The CDR3 runs 13 residues. V gave up 4 bases and J gave up 3 bases, with 11 bases separating them. The CDR3 DNA follows: TGCGCCAGCAGCCGAATCCGGGACTACGAGCAGTACTTC. Its translation is CASSRIRDYEQYF.

This clonotype was seen many times. V is TRBV19 and J is TRBJ1-5; D remains ambiguous. The CDR3 extends over 13 amino acids. Germline V gene sequence: CDR1 LNHDA, CDR2 SQIVND (reference sequence). Trimming removed 3 bases from V and 8 bases from J, with 11 bases in between. The CDR3 spells CASSMRSSEPQHF. The CDR3 nucleotides are TGTGCCAGTAGTATGAGGTCCTCGGAGCCCCAGCATTTT.

This clonotype was observed many times. The CDR3 protein is CASSLGGSDSDTQYF. The CDR3, as DNA: TGTGCCAGCAGCTTAGGAGGGAGCGATTCAGATACGCAGTATTTT. The chain employs TRBV7-2 and TRBJ2-3, with D possibly TRBD2 on 5 matching bases. Germline lookup yields CDR1 SGHTA and CDR2 FQGNSA. V was clipped by 1 base and J by 4 bases, with 12 bases between them. The CDR3 contains 15 residues. Based on the CDR3 plus reference TRBV7-2 and TRBJ2-3, the full variable domain is GAGVSQSPSNKVTEKGKDVELRCDPISGHTALYWYRQSLGQGLEFLIYFQGNSAPDKSGLPSDRFSAERTGGSVSTLTIQRTQQEDSAVYLCASSLGGSDSDTQYFGPGTRLTVL.

The chain carries TRBV29-1 and TRBJ2-3, with 12 nucleotides matching TRBD1. The CDR3 totals 14 residues. Germline V gene data show CDR1 as SQVTM and CDR2 as ANQGSEA. With 4 bases clipped from V and 4 bases from J, the junction kept 3 bases outside the gene matches. The CDR3 protein is CSVAGQGASDTQYF. In DNA form, the CDR3 reads TGCAGCGTTGCGGGACAGGGGGCTTCAGATACGCAGTATTTT.

The table lists this clonotype with a few counts. The V call is TRBV28, the J call TRBJ1-5; D is unresolved. The length of the CDR3 is 12 residues. Germline V gene sequence: CDR1 MDHEN, CDR2 SYDVKM. V was cut by 7 bases and J by 2 bases, with 6 bases left in between. This CDR3 is CASTVGNQPQHF. The DNA for the CDR3 is TGTGCCAGCACAGTTGGCAATCAGCCCCAGCATTTT.

This clonotype was counted once. V is TRBV5-1 and J is TRBJ2-1, with no clear D. The germline V gene has CDR1 SGHRS and CDR2 YFSETQ. The CDR3 spans 14 residues. V lost 1 base to trimming and J lost 7 bases, with 12 bases between them. The CDR3 loop is CASSLYGSLNEQFF. CDR3 DNA: TGCGCCAGCAGCTTGTATGGCTCCCTAAATGAGCAGTTCTTC.

This clonotype was recorded many times. The chain employs TRBV6-5 and TRBJ2-3; D possibly matches TRBD1 or TRBD2 (5 bases each). The germline gives CDR1 MNHEY, CDR2 SVGAGI. The ends were cut back, 5 bases at V and 1 base at J, with 16 bases in the middle. The CDR3 is made up of 16 amino acids. CDR3 protein: CASSPTWQGGTDTQYF. In nucleotides, the CDR3 is TGTGCCAGCAGTCCCACGTGGCAGGGAGGCACAGATACGCAGTATTTT.

This clonotype has a count of ten or more. The rearrangement uses TRBV6-6 and TRBJ2-5; 10 bases line up with TRBD2. Looked up from germline, CDR1 is MNHNY and CDR2 is SVGAGI (reference sequence). V lost 4 bases to trimming and J lost 2 bases; unmatched junction nucleotides: 4. This CDR3 has 15 amino acids. Written as DNA, the CDR3 is TGTGCCAGCAGTTCTAGCGGGGGACTTCAAGAGACCCAGTACTTC. Protein: CASSSSGGLQETQYF.

Only a few counts were recorded for this clonotype. This chain uses TRBV10-3 with TRBJ1-2; 8 bases agree with TRBD1. The germline gives CDR1 ENHRY, CDR2 SYGVKD. The CDR3 spans 13 residues. The junction had 9 bases not matched to a gene; V was cut back by 7 bases and J by 8 bases. The CDR3 loop reads CAITPGQGGGYTF. CDR3 in DNA: TGTGCCATCACCCCAGGACAGGGCGGCGGCTACACCTTC.

There are many counts of this clonotype. This chain links TRBV7-3 with TRBJ2-2, with 9 bases matching TRBD1. The V segment lost 3 bases and the J segment 2 bases; nucleotides outside the gene matches: 1. This CDR3 region has 15 residues. CDR1 and CDR2 (germline): SGHTA, FQGTGA. CDR3 in DNA: TGTGCCAGCAGCTTGGGACAGGGTAACACCGGGGAGCTGTTTTTT. This codes for CASSLGQGNTGELFF. The complete variable domain, with remaining parts taken from reference TRBV7-3 and TRBJ2-2, reads GAGVSQTPSNKVTEKGKYVELRCDPISGHTALYWYRQSLGQGPEFLIYFQGTGAADDSGLPNDRFFAVRPEGSVSTLKIQRTERGDSAVYLCASSLGQGNTGELFFGEGSRLTVL.